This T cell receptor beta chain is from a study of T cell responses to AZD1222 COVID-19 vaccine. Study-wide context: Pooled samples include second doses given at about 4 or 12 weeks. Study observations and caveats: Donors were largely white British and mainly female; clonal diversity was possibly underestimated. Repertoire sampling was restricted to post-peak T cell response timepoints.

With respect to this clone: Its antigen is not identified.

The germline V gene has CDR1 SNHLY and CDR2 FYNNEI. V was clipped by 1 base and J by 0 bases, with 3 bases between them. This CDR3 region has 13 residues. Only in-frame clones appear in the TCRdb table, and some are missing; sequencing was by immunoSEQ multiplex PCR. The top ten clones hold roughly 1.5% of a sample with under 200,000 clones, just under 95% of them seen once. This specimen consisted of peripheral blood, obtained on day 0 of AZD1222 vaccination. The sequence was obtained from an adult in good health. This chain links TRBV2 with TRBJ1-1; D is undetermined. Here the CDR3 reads CASSEGMNTEAFF. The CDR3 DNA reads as TGTGCCAGCAGTGAAGGAATGAACACTGAAGCTTTCTTT.